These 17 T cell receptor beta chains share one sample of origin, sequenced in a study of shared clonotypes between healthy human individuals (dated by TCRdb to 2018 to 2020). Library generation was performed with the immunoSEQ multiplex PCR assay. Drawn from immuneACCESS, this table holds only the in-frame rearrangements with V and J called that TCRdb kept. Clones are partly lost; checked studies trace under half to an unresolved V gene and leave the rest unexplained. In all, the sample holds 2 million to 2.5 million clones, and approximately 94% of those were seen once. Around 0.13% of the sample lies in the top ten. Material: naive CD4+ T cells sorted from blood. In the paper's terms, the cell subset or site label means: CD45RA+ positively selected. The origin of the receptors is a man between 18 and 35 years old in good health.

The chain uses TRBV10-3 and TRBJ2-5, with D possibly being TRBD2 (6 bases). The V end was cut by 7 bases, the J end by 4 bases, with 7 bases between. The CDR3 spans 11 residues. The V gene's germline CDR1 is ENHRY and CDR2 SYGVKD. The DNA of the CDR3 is TGTGCCATCAAAGCGGGAGAGACCCAGTACTTC. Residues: CAIKAGETQYF.

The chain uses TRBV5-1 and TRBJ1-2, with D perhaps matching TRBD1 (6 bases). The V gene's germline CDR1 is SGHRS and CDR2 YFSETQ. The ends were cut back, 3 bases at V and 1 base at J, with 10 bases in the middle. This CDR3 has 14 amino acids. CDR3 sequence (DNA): TGCGCCAGCAGCTGGGGGACAATTAACTATGGCTACACCTTC. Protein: CASSWGTINYGYTF.

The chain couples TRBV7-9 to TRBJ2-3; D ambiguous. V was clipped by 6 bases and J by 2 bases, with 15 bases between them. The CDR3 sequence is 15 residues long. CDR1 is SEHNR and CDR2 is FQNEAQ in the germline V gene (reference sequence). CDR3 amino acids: CASRPALIYTDTQYF. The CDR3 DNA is TGTGCCAGCAGACCCGCCCTCATATACACAGATACGCAGTATTTT.

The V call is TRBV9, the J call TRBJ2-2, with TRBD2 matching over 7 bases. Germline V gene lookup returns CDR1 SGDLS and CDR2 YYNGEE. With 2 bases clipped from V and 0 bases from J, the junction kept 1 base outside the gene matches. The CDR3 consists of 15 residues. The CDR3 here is CASSVLAANTGELFF. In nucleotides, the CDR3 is TGTGCCAGCAGCGTCCTAGCGGCGAACACCGGGGAGCTGTTTTTT.

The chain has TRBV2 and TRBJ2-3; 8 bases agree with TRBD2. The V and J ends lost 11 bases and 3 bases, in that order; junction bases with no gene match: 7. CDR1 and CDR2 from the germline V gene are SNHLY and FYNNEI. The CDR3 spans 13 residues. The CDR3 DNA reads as TGTGCCCACCAGGGACTAGTAACAGATACGCAGTATTTT. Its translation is CAHQGLVTDTQYF.

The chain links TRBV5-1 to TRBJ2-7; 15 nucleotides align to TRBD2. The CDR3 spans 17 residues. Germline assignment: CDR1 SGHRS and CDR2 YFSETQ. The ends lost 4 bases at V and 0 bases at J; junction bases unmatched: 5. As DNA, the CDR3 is TGCGCCAGCAGCGTGGGGACTAGCGGGGGGCGCTCCTACGAGCAGTACTTC. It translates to CASSVGTSGGRSYEQYF.

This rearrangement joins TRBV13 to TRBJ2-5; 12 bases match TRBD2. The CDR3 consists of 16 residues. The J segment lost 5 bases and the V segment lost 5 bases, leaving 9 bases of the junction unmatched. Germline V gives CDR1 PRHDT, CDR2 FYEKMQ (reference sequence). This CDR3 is CASSPPPLAGGETQYF. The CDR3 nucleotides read TGTGCCAGCAGCCCGCCCCCCCTAGCGGGAGGGGAGACCCAGTACTTC.

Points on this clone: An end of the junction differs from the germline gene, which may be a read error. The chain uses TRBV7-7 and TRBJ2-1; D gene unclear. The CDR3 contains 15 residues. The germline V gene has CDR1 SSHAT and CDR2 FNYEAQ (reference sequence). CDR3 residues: CASSLGQSLYNEQFF. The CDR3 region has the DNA TGTGCTAGCAGCTTAGGCCAGAGCCTTTACAATGAGCAGTTCTTC.

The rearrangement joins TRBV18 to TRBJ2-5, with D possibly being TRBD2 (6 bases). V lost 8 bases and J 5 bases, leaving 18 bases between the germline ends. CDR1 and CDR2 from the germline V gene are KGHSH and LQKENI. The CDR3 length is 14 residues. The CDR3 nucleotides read TGTGCCAGCACCCGGCAGGGAGGTGGTGAGACCCAGTACTTC. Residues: CASTRQGGGETQYF.

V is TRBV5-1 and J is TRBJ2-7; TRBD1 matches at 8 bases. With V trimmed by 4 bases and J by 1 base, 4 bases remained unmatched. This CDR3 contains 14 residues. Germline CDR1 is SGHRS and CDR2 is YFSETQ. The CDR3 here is CASSRGQASYEQYF. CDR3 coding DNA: TGCGCCAGCAGCCGGGGACAGGCTTCCTACGAGCAGTACTTC.

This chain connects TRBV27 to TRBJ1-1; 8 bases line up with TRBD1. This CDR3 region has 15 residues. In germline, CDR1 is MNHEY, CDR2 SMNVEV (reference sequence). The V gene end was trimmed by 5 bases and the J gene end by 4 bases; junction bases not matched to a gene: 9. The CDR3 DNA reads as TGTGCCAGCAGTCCGTTGACAGGGGCGATCACTGAAGCTTTCTTT. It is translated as CASSPLTGAITEAFF.

The CDR3, as DNA: TGTGCCAGCAGTGAAGGCGTGACCCGCGGCAATCAGCCCCAGCATTTT. Translating gives CASSEGVTRGNQPQHF. This chain joins TRBV6-1 and TRBJ1-5; D gene ambiguous. CDR3 length: 16 residues. Trimming cost V 1 base and J 2 bases, with 12 bases left between them. Germline-derived CDR1 and CDR2 are MNHNS and SASEGT.

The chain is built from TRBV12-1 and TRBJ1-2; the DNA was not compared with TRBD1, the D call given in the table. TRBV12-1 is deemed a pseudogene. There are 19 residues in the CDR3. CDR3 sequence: CASSFVEGQGLSSYYGYTF. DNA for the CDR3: TGTGCCAGCAGCTTCGTTGAAGGACAGGGTCTTTCTTCGTACTATGGCTACACCTTC.

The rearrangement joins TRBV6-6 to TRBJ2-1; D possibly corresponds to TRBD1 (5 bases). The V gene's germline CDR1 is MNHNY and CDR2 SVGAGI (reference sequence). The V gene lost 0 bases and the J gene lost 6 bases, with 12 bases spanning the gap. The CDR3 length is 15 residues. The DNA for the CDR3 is TGTGCCAGCAGTTACTCCGGACATCTTCTCAATGAGCAGTTCTTC. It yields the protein CASSYSGHLLNEQFF.

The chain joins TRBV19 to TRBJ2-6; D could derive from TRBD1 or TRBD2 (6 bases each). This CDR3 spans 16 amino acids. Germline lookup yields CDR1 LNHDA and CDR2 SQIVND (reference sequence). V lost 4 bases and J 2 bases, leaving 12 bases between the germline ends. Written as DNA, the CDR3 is TGTGCCAGTAGTACTCCAGGGGAGGCTGGGGCCAACGTCCTGACTTTC. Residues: CASSTPGEAGANVLTF.

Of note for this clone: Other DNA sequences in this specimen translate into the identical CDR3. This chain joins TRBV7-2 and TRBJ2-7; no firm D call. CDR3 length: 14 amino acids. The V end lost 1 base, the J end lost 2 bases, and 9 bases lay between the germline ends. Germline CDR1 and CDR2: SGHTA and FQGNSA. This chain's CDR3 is CASSLGLPPYEQYF. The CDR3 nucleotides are TGTGCCAGCAGCTTAGGGCTACCCCCCTACGAGCAGTACTTC. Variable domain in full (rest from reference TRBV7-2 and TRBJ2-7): GAGVSQSPSNKVTEKGKDVELRCDPISGHTALYWYRQSLGQGLEFLIYFQGNSAPDKSGLPSDRFSAERTGGSVSTLTIQRTQQEDSAVYLCASSLGLPPYEQYFGPGTRLTVT.

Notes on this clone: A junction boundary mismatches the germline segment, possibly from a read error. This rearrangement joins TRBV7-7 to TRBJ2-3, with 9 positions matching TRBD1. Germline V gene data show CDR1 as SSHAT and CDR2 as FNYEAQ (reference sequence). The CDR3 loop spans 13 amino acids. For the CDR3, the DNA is TGTGCTAGCAGCCGGGACAGGGCAGATACGCAGTATTTT. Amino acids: CASSRDRADTQYF.